This T cell receptor beta chain derives from a study of blood T cell repertoires in COVID-19. Study as a whole: Material from acute and convalescent COVID-19 was sourced from the United States, Italy and Spain. Sample material is recorded as cDNA or gDNA derived from T cells, B-cell-depleted T cells, or PBMCs.

Patients in Seattle were enrolled during active infection, then followed longitudinally. Authors' processing steps: Amplification of reference gene primers provided the estimated nucleated cell counts. Method: immunoSEQ multiplex PCR; TCRdb's copy keeps in-frame clones and lacks some. V and J calls and clone size are as listed in that table; D and trimming were resolved from the DNA. This repertoire shows about 480,000 clones, less than 90% found once; its top ten account for about 8.2%. V lost 0 bases and J lost 11, with 16 bases in between. CDR1 MNHEY and CDR2 SVGAGI come from the germline V gene. The CDR3 is 14 residues long.

This clonotype originated in a woman between 50 and 59 years old with COVID-19, enrolled during active disease. Sequenced sample: peripheral blood. The rearrangement links TRBV6-5 to TRBJ1-1; D remains unclear. CDR3: CASSYSITGSRAFF. CDR3 DNA: TGTGCCAGCAGTTACTCGATTACGGGTTCGAGGGCTTTCTTT.